This record concerns one TCR beta chain sequence. What it binds is not known. CDR1 is MDHEN and CDR2 is SYDVKM in the germline V gene. This CDR3 comprises 15 residues. Trimming cost V 6 bases and J 0 bases, with 15 bases left between them. Only in-frame clones appear in the TCRdb table, and some are missing; sequencing was by immunoSEQ multiplex PCR. The sample records 250,000 or so clones, nearly 90% being singletons. These data are taken from a study of cytomegalovirus exposure and HLA in healthy donors. Overall study results and limits: Despite most TCR sequences being rare, some public TCRs occurred in many donors. According to a later analysis, TCR clusters from the first cohort tended to co-occur in the roughly 120 validation repertoires. A list of about 180 TCR beta chains associated with cytomegalovirus was given. Reports credit the classifier with highly specific, highly sensitive diagnosis of cytomegalovirus status.

The clonotype comes from a woman between 18 and 29 years old in good health and CMV-seronegative. This chain connects TRBV28 to TRBJ2-7; maybe TRBD1 (6 bases). Material: PBMCs. CDR3 residues: CASSRQTGASYEQYF. The CDR3 DNA follows: TGTGCCAGCAGCCGACAGACAGGCGCCTCCTACGAGCAGTACTTC. Using reference TRBV28 and TRBJ2-7 for the parts outside the CDR3, the full variable domain is DVKVTQSSRYLVKRTGEKVFLECVQDMDHENMFWYRQDPGLGLRLIYFSYDVKMKEKGDIPEGYSVSREKKERFSLILESASTNQTSMYLCASSRQTGASYEQYFGPGTRLTVT.